These T cell receptor beta chains were read from a single sample in a study of cytomegalovirus exposure and HLA in healthy donors. Libraries were prepared by immunoSEQ multiplex PCR; TCRdb keeps only in-frame clonotypes and omits some of them. Of 90,000 or so clones in the sample, 95% to 98% were seen once. Source material: PBMCs. These receptors came from a man in his late teens or twenties in good health and CMV-seronegative. Each CDR3 is given with its conserved first and last residue. The D gene is left open where the match is weak. Part of the rows lack a size; the others show once, few, many or a class for expanded clones.

v_call	d_call	clone_size	j_call	cdr3_length	cdr3_nt	cdr3_aa
TRBV9	.	.	TRBJ2-1	15	TGTGCCAGCAGCGCCTATAGCGGACCTTACAATGAGCAGTTCTTC	CASSAYSGPYNEQFF
TRBV27	.	.	TRBJ2-3	12	TGTGCCAGCAGGACTAGCACAGATACGCAGTATTTT	CASRTSTDTQYF
TRBV19	.	.	TRBJ1-5	14	TGTGCCAGTAGTCCAGGGTGGGGCAATCAGCCCCAGCATTTT	CASSPGWGNQPQHF
TRBV9	TRBD1	.	TRBJ2-7	13	TGTGCCAGCAGCGGGACAGGGGTCGGCGAGCAGTACTTC	CASSGTGVGEQYF
TRBV6-6	.	.	TRBJ1-5	14	TGTGCCAGCAGTTACGTACAGTTAGATCAGCCCCAGCATTTT	CASSYVQLDQPQHF
TRBV27	.	.	TRBJ2-7	16	TGTGCCAGCAGTTTAGCCGGGACGGAGGGTTCCTACGAGCAGTACTTC	CASSLAGTEGSYEQYF
TRBV11-2	.	.	TRBJ2-4	16	TGTGCCAGCAGCTTAGCATACAGGGCAGCCAAAAACATTCAGTACTTC	CASSLAYRAAKNIQYF
TRBV21-1	.	.	TRBJ1-2	15	TGTGCCAGCAGCAAAGCCGGACAGGGAAACTATGGCTACACCTTC	CASSKAGQGNYGYTF
TRBV5-4	.	.	TRBJ1-5	15	TGTGCCAGCAGCTTGGGAGGGGGAAGCAATCAGCCCCAGCATTTT	CASSLGGGSNQPQHF
TRBV6-5	.	.	TRBJ2-2	12	TGTGCCAGCAGGGACTGGTTGGAGGAGCTGTTTTTT	CASRDWLEELFF
TRBV9	.	.	TRBJ2-2	14	TGTGCCAGCAGCGGGACAACGAACACCGGGGAGCTGTTTTTT	CASSGTTNTGELFF
TRBV28	TRBD1	.	TRBJ1-2	15	TGTGCCAGCAGTTCTGTGGACAGGGGCGCCTATGGCTACACCTTC	CASSSVDRGAYGYTF
TRBV18	TRBD1	once	TRBJ2-4	14	TGTGCCAGCTCACCCTCTTTCGACAGGGCTATTCAGTACTTC	CASSPSFDRAIQYF
TRBV18	TRBD2	.	TRBJ2-7	13	TGTGCCAGCTCGACTAGCGGGACCTACGAGCAGTACTTC	CASSTSGTYEQYF
TRBV28	.	.	TRBJ1-1	15	TGTGCCAGCAGTGTAAACAGGGTGGCGTCTACTGAAGCTTTCTTT	CASSVNRVASTEAFF
TRBV28	.	.	TRBJ2-3	13	TGTGCCAGCCGAAGGAGGGCCGGAGATACGCAGTATTTT	CASRRRAGDTQYF
TRBV28	TRBD1	.	TRBJ2-4	14	TGTGCCAGCAGAGCTTACAGGGGCGAAAACATTCAGTACTTC	CASRAYRGENIQYF
TRBV4-1	TRBD2	.	TRBJ2-7	21	TGCGCCAGCAGCCAAGATCTAGTCCCTCGGGACTATCATTCTACGAGCCACGAGCAGTACTTC	CASSQDLVPRDYHSTSHEQYF
TRBV4-3	TRBD1	.	TRBJ2-5	17	TGCGCCAGCAGCCAAGGGGACAGGGGGCCTTACCAAGAGACCCAGTACTTC	CASSQGDRGPYQETQYF
TRBV6-5	TRBD2	.	TRBJ2-1	15	TGTGCCAGCAGTTACCTGGGGACTAGCGGAGATGAGCAGTTCTTC	CASSYLGTSGDEQFF
TRBV9	.	.	TRBJ1-3	16	TGTGCCAGCAGCGTAACAGACCCCGGATCTGGAAACACCATATATTTT	CASSVTDPGSGNTIYF
TRBV27	.	.	TRBJ2-5	12	TGTGCCAGCAGAGGAGGAGCTGGGACCCAGTACTTC	CASRGGAGTQYF
TRBV19	.	.	TRBJ1-2	15	TGTGCCAGTTCTATTTCGCCCAGGGCTAACTATGGCTACACCTTC	CASSISPRANYGYTF
TRBV19	.	.	TRBJ2-7	15	TGTGCCAGTAGTATACTCGGGACTGGCCGAGGCGAGCAGTACTTC	CASSILGTGRGEQYF
TRBV6-5	TRBD1	.	TRBJ2-5	16	TGTGCCAGCAGTTTATTATGGAGGGACAGGGGAGAGACCCAGTACTTC	CASSLLWRDRGETQYF
TRBV4-1	TRBD1	.	TRBJ2-4	14	TGCGCCAGCAGCCAGGAGACAGGGGCGGACATTCAGTACTTC	CASSQETGADIQYF
TRBV14	TRBD1	.	TRBJ2-2	17	TGTGCCAGCAGCCAAGCGTCCAGGGGGCGCGACACCGGGGAGCTGTTTTTT	CASSQASRGRDTGELFF
TRBV11-2	TRBD1	.	TRBJ2-2	17	TGTGCCAGCAGCGCCAGACAGGGGGCGGATTACACCGGGGAGCTGTTTTTT	CASSARQGADYTGELFF
TRBV27	.	.	TRBJ2-5	13	TGTGCCAGCAGTGGGAGCGTCAACGGGGCCCAGTACTTC	CASSGSVNGAQYF
TRBV11-3	.	.	TRBJ2-2	16	TGTGCCAGCAGCTCCTGGGGGGGCTCGAACACCGGGGAGCTGTTTTTT	CASSSWGGSNTGELFF
TRBV18	.	.	TRBJ1-2	14	TGTGCCAGCTCACCAGAACAGGGCGGTCTTGGCTACACCTTC	CASSPEQGGLGYTF
TRBV11-3	TRBD2	.	TRBJ2-1	16	TGTGCCAGCAGCTCGACTAGCTGGGGGTCCTACAATGAGCAGTTCTTC	CASSSTSWGSYNEQFF
TRBV9	TRBD1	.	TRBJ1-2	13	TGTGCCAGCAGCGAGACAGGGACCTATGGCTACACCTTC	CASSETGTYGYTF
TRBV5-1	.	once	TRBJ1-2	14	TGCGCCAGCAGCTCTTCCCCAGGGAACTATGGCTACACCTTC	CASSSSPGNYGYTF
TRBV5-1	TRBD1	.	TRBJ1-3	16	TGCGCCAGCAGCTTGGATTTACAGGGGGCGGAAAACACCATATATTTT	CASSLDLQGAENTIYF
TRBV5-1	.	.	TRBJ1-4	13	TGCGCCAGCAGGGAGGGCGAGGGTTCTCCTCTGTTTTTT	CASREGEGSPLFF
TRBV28	TRBD1	.	TRBJ1-5	18	TGTGCCAGCAGTTTATCCCTTTTTTCGGGACAGGGTAATCAGCCCCAGCATTTT	CASSLSLFSGQGNQPQHF
TRBV19	.	.	TRBJ2-3	14	TGTGCCAGTAGTATCTGGGCCGCTTCAGGCACGCAGTATTTT	CASSIWAASGTQYF
TRBV28	.	once	TRBJ2-7	15	TGTGCCAGCAGTTCCCAGGGGCTTAATTCCTACGAGCAGTACTTC	CASSSQGLNSYEQYF
TRBV9	.	.	TRBJ1-1	14	TGTGCCAGCAGCACCCAGGGGATAAGCACTGAAGCTTTCTTT	CASSTQGISTEAFF
TRBV10-3	.	.	TRBJ2-3	15	TGTGCCATCAGGGATCTAGCGTCTAGCACAGATACGCAGTATTTT	CAIRDLASSTDTQYF
TRBV13	.	once	TRBJ2-7	17	TGTGCCAGCAGCCCCCCACGGGCCGGGACAAGGTACTACGAGCAGTACTTC	CASSPPRAGTRYYEQYF
TRBV4-1	.	.	TRBJ1-5	15	TGCGCCAGCAGCCAAGTCGGACTATTAAATCAGCCCCAGCATTTT	CASSQVGLLNQPQHF
TRBV4-3	.	.	TRBJ2-3	16	TGCGCCAGCAGCCAAGATAGAGGCGGAGTTATCGATACGCAGTATTTT	CASSQDRGGVIDTQYF
TRBV18	TRBD1	.	TRBJ2-6	15	TGTGCCAGCTCGGACAGGCAGTCTGGGGCCAACGTCCTGACTTTC	CASSDRQSGANVLTF
TRBV7-9	TRBD1	few	TRBJ1-2	14	TGTGCCAGCAGCTTGGGACAGGGTAACTATGGCTACACCTTC	CASSLGQGNYGYTF
TRBV6-6	TRBD2	.	TRBJ2-7	15	TGTGCCAGCAGTTACGGAGGCGGGAGTAGGAGCGAGCAGTACTTC	CASSYGGGSRSEQYF
TRBV7-7	.	.	TRBJ2-4	16	TGTGCTAGCAGCCCTAATCCACCGGGAGCTCAAAACATTCAGTACTTC	CASSPNPPGAQNIQYF
TRBV12-5	.	.	TRBJ2-2	15	TGTGCTAGTGGTTTGGGGGACTTACTCACCGGGGAGCTGTTTTTT	CASGLGDLLTGELFF
TRBV19	TRBD2	.	TRBJ2-7	14	TGTGCCAGTAGGGCCCTAGCGGGAGCCTACGAGCAGTACTTC	CASRALAGAYEQYF
TRBV19	TRBD1	.	TRBJ2-1	14	TGTGCCAGCAGACAGGGGAAAGTGTACAATGAGCAGTTCTTC	CASRQGKVYNEQFF
TRBV18	.	.	TRBJ2-1	15	TGTGCCAGCTCACCACCCCAGGGGCGCTCCCAGTTTCAGTTCTTC	CASSPPQGRSQFQFF
TRBV28	TRBD2	.	TRBJ2-3	17	TGTGCCAGCAGCTCCGGGACTAGCGGGAGAAGCACAGATACGCAGTATTTT	CASSSGTSGRSTDTQYF
TRBV10-3	TRBD1	.	TRBJ1-4	17	TGTGCCATCAGAGGGACCAAAGGGACAGGGGGCGAAGAAAAACTGTTTTTT	CAIRGTKGTGGEEKLFF
TRBV7-8	.	.	TRBJ1-2	15	TGTGCCAGCAGCTTAGTTCGGGGGGCGTCCTATGGCTACACCTTC	CASSLVRGASYGYTF